A selection of T cell receptor beta chains follows, all from one sample in a study of blood T cells in healthy people across ages. A single record per CDR3 protein comes from TCRdb applying MiXCR to the 5' RACE reads. The table records 600,000 to 1,000,000 distinct CDR3 sequences, roughly 50% of them present only once. Sequenced material: blood. The receptors here all came from a man aged 30 to 39 in good health. CDR3s include the opening cysteine and the closing phenylalanine or tryptophan. Each record gives: J gene, D gene, clone size, CDR3 length, V gene, CDR3 DNA, CDR3 protein. D genes are given only for firm matches. Clone size is shown for a subset of rows, as once, few, many or a class of expanded clone.

>TRBJ1-6|NA|NA|14|TRBV7-9
TGTGCCAGCAGCTTTAAGGGGCCCTATTCACCCCTCCACTTT
CASSFKGPYSPLHF
>TRBJ1-1|NA|NA|12|TRBV10-3
TGTGCCATCAGCGACATCAACACTGAAGCTTTCTTT
CAISDINTEAFF
>TRBJ1-5|NA|few|14|TRBV24-1
TGTGCCACCTCCAGCCTCAATAGCAATCAGCCCCAGCATTTT
CATSSLNSNQPQHF
>TRBJ2-7|NA|few|14|TRBV7-2
TGTGCCAGCGGATACGGGAGCGCGACCTACGAGCAGTACTTC
CASGYGSATYEQYF
>TRBJ2-7|NA|NA|18|TRBV7-8
TGTGCCAGCAGCTTCCCTATTTCGGCCCCCACGGAGAGATACGAGCAGTACTTC
CASSFPISAPTERYEQYF
>TRBJ2-3|TRBD2|NA|16|TRBV27
TGTGCCAGCAGTATCATGACTAGCCCTAACACAGATACGCAGTATTTT
CASSIMTSPNTDTQYF
>TRBJ1-2|NA|many|11|TRBV29-1
TGCAGCGTTGAGTTGGGTTATGGCTACACCTTC
CSVELGYGYTF
>TRBJ1-2|NA|NA|15|TRBV4-2
TGTGCCAGCAGCCAAGATCGGGTATCTATCTATGGCTACACCTTC
CASSQDRVSIYGYTF
>TRBJ2-1|NA|NA|15|TRBV18
TGTGCCAGCTCACCCCCTAGCGTGGGTCTTCATGAGCAGTTCTTC
CASSPPSVGLHEQFF
>TRBJ1-4|NA|NA|18|TRBV4-2
TGTGCCAGCAGCCAAGATTCGGGTGCTGGGGGCACTAATGAAAAACTGTTTTTT
CASSQDSGAGGTNEKLFF
>TRBJ2-4|NA|NA|16|TRBV20-1
TGCAGTGCTAGTGGTGCACAGGGTAGTCCGGTACGGGTTCAGTACTTC
CSASGAQGSPVRVQYF
>TRBJ2-7|TRBD2|few|16|TRBV7-9
TGTGCCAGCAGCTTTGAGTACGGCGGGAGCCCCTACGAGCAGTACTTC
CASSFEYGGSPYEQYF